Included here is one T cell receptor (beta chain) sequence, with context. The antigen remains unidentified. This specimen belongs to a study of T cells in localized non-small cell lung cancer. Whole-study results and caveats: Elevated circulating T cell density in blood was associated with longer overall survival. Clonality peaked in uninvolved adjacent lung rather than tumor.

The CDR3 has 17 residues. V dropped 6 bases and J dropped 2 bases, with 19 bases sitting between them. Germline V lookup: CDR1 SNHLY, CDR2 FYNNEI. Here immunoSEQ multiplex PCR was the method, and the copy in TCRdb shows in-frame clones only, minus some. The sample shows some 25,000 clones, 65% to 85% of them seen only once. This TCR was recovered from a man aged 35-69 years with stage III squamous cell lung carcinoma. Sequenced here: peripheral blood, sampled before any cancer treatment. J is TRBJ2-2 and V is TRBV2; a weak D match, TRBD1 (6 bases). CDR3 amino acids: CASSGSPGTPNTGELFF. The CDR3, as DNA: TGTGCCAGCAGCGGATCCCCCGGGACACCCAACACCGGGGAGCTGTTTTTT.